The 18 T cell receptor beta chains below come from one sample, sequenced in a study of T cell responses to AZD1222 COVID-19 vaccine. Sequenced by immunoSEQ multiplex PCR; TCRdb stores in-frame clones only, minus some. In the table there are 150,000 to 200,000 clones, roughly 94% of which are singletons. The starting material was peripheral blood, obtained on day 0 of AZD1222 vaccination. The receptors shown here come from an adult in good health.

V gene TRBV7-9 combines with J gene TRBJ2-2, with 8 bases fitting TRBD2. The CDR3 extends over 17 amino acids. V gave up 4 bases and J gave up 6 bases; unmatched junction bases: 13. CDR1 is SEHNR and CDR2 is FQNEAQ in the germline V gene (reference sequence). Here the CDR3 DNA reads TGTGCCAGCAGCTACGCCAGGGCGGGAGCGGGAGCCGGGGAGCTGTTTTTT. Protein: CASSYARAGAGAGELFF.

This chain joins TRBV6-6 and TRBJ1-6; TRBD1 aligns across 8 bases. V lost 5 bases to trimming and J lost 9 bases; unmatched junction nucleotides: 6. The germline V gene encodes CDR1 MNHNY and CDR2 SVGAGI (reference sequence). There are 14 residues in the CDR3. The CDR3 sequence is CASSRGQGFSPLHF. DNA of the CDR3: TGTGCCAGCAGTCGCGGACAGGGCTTTTCACCCCTCCACTTT.

This chain links TRBV2 with TRBJ1-5; D call uncertain. With 6 bases removed from V and 1 base from J, the gap between germline ends came to 7 bases. CDR3 size: 13 residues. Germline V gives CDR1 SNHLY, CDR2 FYNNEI. This chain's CDR3 is CASRVDSNQPQHF. The CDR3 DNA reads TGTGCCAGCAGGGTCGACAGCAATCAGCCCCAGCATTTT.

The rearrangement joins TRBV25-1 to TRBJ1-1; perhaps TRBD1 as D (6 bases). This CDR3 comprises 15 residues. The V end lost 5 bases, the J end lost 0 bases, and 13 bases lay between the germline ends. Germline V CDR1 and CDR2: MGHDK, SYGVNS. The CDR3, as DNA: TGTGCCAGCAGTCCACAGGGAAGTTTGAACACTGAAGCTTTCTTT. This encodes CASSPQGSLNTEAFF.

This clone was counted once. The chain uses TRBV11-2 and TRBJ2-5, with TRBD1 identical over 7 bases. The J segment lost 2 bases and the V segment lost 3 bases, leaving 3 bases of the junction unmatched. In germline, CDR1 is SGHAT, CDR2 FQNNGV. The CDR3 is 14 amino acids. CDR3 nucleotides: TGTGCCAGCAGCTTCCGGGACAGACAAGAGACCCAGTACTTC. Its translation: CASSFRDRQETQYF. Using reference TRBV11-2 and TRBJ2-5 for the parts outside the CDR3, the full variable domain is EAGVAQSPRYKIIEKRQSVAFWCNPISGHATLYWYQQILGQGPKLLIQFQNNGVVDDSQLPKDRFSAERLKGVDSTLKIQPAKLEDSAVYLCASSFRDRQETQYFGPGTRLLVL.

The genes are TRBV5-1 and TRBJ2-3, with D perhaps matching TRBD2 (5 bases). The CDR3 runs to 14 residues. V was trimmed by 2 bases and J by 0 bases, leaving 7 bases between them. In germline, CDR1 is SGHRS, CDR2 YFSETQ. DNA for the CDR3: TGCGCCAGCAGCTTTGGCGGGAGCACAGATACGCAGTATTTT. Its protein product is CASSFGGSTDTQYF.

The CDR3 protein is CASMGPMNTEAFF. In DNA form, the CDR3 reads TGTGCCAGCATGGGACCGATGAACACTGAAGCTTTCTTT. This chain joins TRBV27 and TRBJ1-1; D possibly corresponds to TRBD1 (5 bases). Trimming stripped 7 bases from V and 0 bases from J, with 9 bases between. The germline V gene encodes CDR1 MNHEY and CDR2 SMNVEV (reference sequence). The CDR3 covers 13 residues.

There are a few counts of this clone. The chain combines TRBV28 with TRBJ2-2; D tentatively fits TRBD1 or TRBD2 (5 bases each). There are 15 residues in the CDR3. The V gene lost 5 bases and the J gene lost 4 bases, with 14 bases spanning the gap. The V gene's germline CDR1 is MDHEN and CDR2 SYDVKM. The CDR3 DNA reads as TGTGCCAGCAGTCCTGGGGACCGCAGCACCGGGGAGCTGTTTTTT. Translating it yields CASSPGDRSTGELFF.

This clone has just one count. V gene TRBV21-1 combines with J gene TRBJ1-6; the table assigns TRBD1, which was not confirmed against the DNA. TRBV21-1 is annotated as a pseudogene. The CDR3 consists of 16 residues. The CDR3 nucleotides read TGTGCCAGCAGCAAAGCTCCGACAGGGGGAGGTTCACCCCTCCACTTT. Protein product: CASSKAPTGGGSPLHF.

The rearrangement uses TRBV20-1 and TRBJ2-7; no definite D call. The CDR3 runs 11 residues. V dropped 1 base and J dropped 7 bases, with 8 bases sitting between them. CDR1 DFQATT and CDR2 SNEGSKA come from the germline V gene (reference sequence). The CDR3 coding sequence is TGCAGTGCTAGAGTCCGGCGGGAGCAGTACTTC. Encoded protein: CSARVRREQYF.

The rearrangement uses TRBV28 and TRBJ1-6; the match to TRBD1 covers 8 bases. Germline V lookup: CDR1 MDHEN, CDR2 SYDVKM. This CDR3 comprises 12 residues. The trim removed 5 bases at V and 19 bases at J, leaving 10 bases unmatched. The CDR3 is CASSTPDRVVHF. The CDR3 DNA reads as TGTGCCAGCAGTACCCCGGACAGGGTTGTTCACTTT.

The V and J genes are TRBV19 and TRBJ1-5; D ambiguous. The V end was cut by 5 bases, the J end by 0 bases, with 11 bases between. The CDR3 covers 15 residues. The germline CDR1 and CDR2 sequences are LNHDA and SQIVND (reference sequence). As DNA, the CDR3 is TGTGCCAGTAGTTGGTCGGCTGATAGCAATCAGCCCCAGCATTTT. Protein sequence: CASSWSADSNQPQHF.

V is TRBV12-5 and J is TRBJ1-2; D gene uncertain. V was clipped by 0 bases and J by 6 bases, with 14 bases between them. This CDR3 is built from 15 residues. Germline CDR1 and CDR2: LGHNT and FRNRAP. The CDR3 loop reads CASGLVGFSDDGYTF. The CDR3 bases are TGTGCTAGTGGTTTGGTAGGATTTTCAGATGATGGCTACACCTTC. Complete variable domain (other parts from reference TRBV12-5 and TRBJ1-2): DARVTQTPRHKVTEMGQEVTMRCQPILGHNTVFWYRQTMMQGLELLAYFRNRAPLDDSGMPKDRFSAEMPDATLATLKIQPSEPRDSAVYFCASGLVGFSDDGYTFGSGTRLTVV.

The chain uses TRBV6-5 and TRBJ1-2; 7 bases are a match to TRBD1. Germline CDR1 reads MNHEY; CDR2 reads SVGAGI. V lost 5 bases, J lost 8 bases, and 5 bases stayed unmatched. The CDR3 spans 12 residues. The CDR3: CASSRTGGGYTF. The CDR3 DNA reads TGTGCCAGCAGTAGGACAGGCGGGGGCTACACCTTC.

The chain employs TRBV3-1 (or the pseudogene TRBV3-2) and TRBJ2-7; D may be TRBD2 (5 bases). The germline gives CDR1 LGHDT, CDR2 YNNKEL (reference sequence). Trimming took off 2 bases at V and 4 bases at J, with 12 bases between the two ends. This CDR3 has 14 residues. CDR3 nucleotides: TGTGCCAGCAGCCAAACGGACCGAGGGTACGAGCAGTACTTC. Amino acids: CASSQTDRGYEQYF.

The rearrangement uses TRBV27 and TRBJ2-7, with 8 bases matching TRBD1. CDR3 length: 14 amino acids. CDR1 is MNHEY, CDR2 SMNVEV, per germline (reference sequence). V lost 3 bases, J lost 4 bases, and 5 bases stayed unmatched. This CDR3 is CASSFSDRVYEQYF. In DNA, the CDR3 is TGTGCCAGCAGTTTCTCGGACAGGGTGTACGAGCAGTACTTC.

The table lists this clone with a count of one. This chain connects TRBV30 to TRBJ2-1; D is unresolved. CDR3 size: 12 residues. Trimming left V 2 bases short and J 5 bases short, with 7 bases between. Germline-derived CDR1 and CDR2 are GTSNPN and SVGIG (reference sequence). The CDR3 nucleotides read TGTGCCTGGAGTCTACTAAACAATGAGCAGTTCTTC. The encoded protein is CAWSLLNNEQFF.

The gene calls are TRBV5-4 and TRBJ2-2; D gene unclear. V was shortened by 2 bases and J by 4 bases, with 15 bases between the two germline ends. Germline lookup yields CDR1 SGHNT and CDR2 YYREEE (reference sequence). This CDR3 spans 16 amino acids. CDR3 DNA: TGTGCCAGCAGCTTCGGACGTAGTAGAGCCACCGGGGAGCTGTTTTTT. It codes for CASSFGRSRATGELFF.